Given below is one T cell receptor (beta chain) in context. The data were produced by immunoSEQ multiplex PCR, yet TCRdb's version contains in-frame clones alone and is incomplete. The data show roughly 82,000 clones, approximately 90% seen once. This CDR3 contains 12 residues. Between the trimmed V and J ends, which lost 6 bases and 2 bases, there was a span of 8 bases. Germline CDR1 is MGHDK and CDR2 is SYGVNS. This record belongs to a study of technical replicates of blood from several donors. The chain recombines TRBV25-1 with TRBJ2-7, with D unresolved. Sequencing input: T cells isolated from PBMCs. The TCR was taken from a human donor in good health. As DNA, the CDR3 is TGTGCCAGCAGACGGTCCCCCTACGAGCAGTACTTC. Encoded protein: CASRRSPYEQYF.